The 30 T cell receptor beta chains given below trace back to one sample, sequenced in a study of cytomegalovirus exposure and HLA in healthy donors. PCR amplification relied on 60 Vbeta primers (plus 13 Jbeta primers). Data came from immunoSEQ multiplex PCR; TCRdb stores just in-frame clones and leaves some out. The top ten clones hold 0.63% of a sample with under 250,000 clones, about 80% of them seen once. The sample consisted of PBMCs. The receptor set was obtained from a man aged 18 to 29 in good health and CMV-seronegative.

The V call is TRBV27, the J call TRBJ2-5, with D unresolved. The ends were cut back, 7 bases at V and 7 bases at J, with 19 bases in the middle. Germline-derived CDR1 and CDR2 are MNHEY and SMNVEV (reference sequence). The CDR3 has 14 residues. This CDR3 reads CASTPGPPLWTQYF. Here the CDR3 DNA reads TGTGCCAGCACCCCGGGTCCCCCTTTATGGACCCAGTACTTC.

This clone was counted a single time. The chain joins TRBV20-1 to TRBJ1-5; D is uncertain. Trimming pared 1 base from V and 9 bases from J, leaving 7 bases between. The germline gives CDR1 DFQATT, CDR2 SNEGSKA (reference sequence). The CDR3 spans 11 residues. CDR3 loop: CSARVEGPQHF. The CDR3 DNA sequence: TGCAGTGCTAGAGTTGAGGGGCCCCAGCATTTT.

The V call is TRBV6-6, the J call TRBJ2-7, with a tentative D call TRBD1 (5 bases). CDR1 is MNHNY, CDR2 SVGAGI, per germline (reference sequence). V lost 6 bases, J lost 7 bases, and 16 bases lay in between. The CDR3 contains 13 residues. In DNA form, the CDR3 reads TGTGCCAGCAGAATCGGCAGGGTAGAAGAGCAGTACTTC. This translates into CASRIGRVEEQYF.

The chain combines TRBV19 with TRBJ2-2, with D perhaps matching TRBD2 (6 bases). Germline V gives CDR1 LNHDA, CDR2 SQIVND (reference sequence). Trimming shortened V by 6 bases and J by 3 bases, and 20 bases separated the two germline ends. The CDR3 sequence is 17 residues long. The CDR3 DNA sequence: TGTGCCAGTAGCCAACAATTGACTAGTGGAGACACCGGGGAGCTGTTTTTT. This encodes CASSQQLTSGDTGELFF.

The chain uses TRBV2 and TRBJ2-1, with TRBD2 identical over 7 bases. Losses at the gene ends were 1 base for V and 1 base for J; bases not matched to a gene: 7. The germline CDR1 and CDR2 sequences are SNHLY and FYNNEI. The CDR3 spans 17 residues. The CDR3 spells CASSEGAWRESYNEQFF. CDR3 DNA: TGTGCCAGCAGTGAAGGGGCGTGGCGGGAGTCCTACAATGAGCAGTTCTTC. Full variable domain (remainder filled in from reference TRBV2 and TRBJ2-1): EPEVTQTPSHQVTQMGQEVILRCVPISNHLYFYWYRQILGQKVEFLVSFYNNEISEKSEIFDDQFSVERPDGSNFTLKIRSTKLEDSAMYFCASSEGAWRESYNEQFFGPGTRLTVL.

Comments on this clone: This CDR3 is also generated by other DNA sequences in the sample. V usage is TRBV6-5 and J usage is TRBJ2-7; possible D gene TRBD1, 5 bases. The V gene's germline CDR1 is MNHEY and CDR2 SVGAGI. The CDR3 has 13 residues. V dropped 6 bases and J dropped 4 bases, with 13 bases sitting between them. The CDR3 DNA is TGTGCCAGCAGGGCAGGGTCCTCTTACGAGCAGTACTTC. Translated: CASRAGSSYEQYF.

Notes on this clone: Its ends do not fully match the called genes, so a read error is possible. The chain links TRBV28 to TRBJ1-5; D ambiguous. This CDR3 contains 13 residues. The germline V gene encodes CDR1 MDHEN and CDR2 SYDVKM. DNA of the CDR3: TGTGCCAGCAGTTACCAGGAAAATCAGCCCCGGCATTTT. Translating gives CASSYQENQPRHF.

The chain has TRBV14 and TRBJ2-7; D call uncertain. The V end was cut by 1 base, the J end by 3 bases, with 10 bases between. The CDR3 is made up of 14 amino acids. CDR1 SGHDN and CDR2 FVKESK come from the germline V gene. DNA of the CDR3: TGTGCCAGCAGCCAAGTCAGCAGGAACTACGAGCAGTACTTC. This gives the protein CASSQVSRNYEQYF.

This chain's CDR3 is CASSYGGNADTEAFF. CDR3 DNA: TGTGCCAGCAGTTACGGCGGCAACGCTGACACTGAAGCTTTCTTT. The genes are TRBV6-5 and TRBJ1-1, with D unresolved. This CDR3 region has 15 residues. V was shortened by 2 bases and J by 3 bases, with 13 bases between the two germline ends. Germline V gene lookup returns CDR1 MNHEY and CDR2 SVGAGI.

The table lists this clone with a few counts. The chain has TRBV7-9 and TRBJ2-7, with 7 bases lining up with TRBD2. The CDR3 contains 14 residues. Germline V gene data show CDR1 as SEHNR and CDR2 as FQNEAQ (reference sequence). Trimming took 5 bases from V and 5 from J; bases not matched to a gene: 9. The CDR3 protein is CASSVSGNEDEQYF. The CDR3 coding sequence is TGTGCCAGCAGCGTCAGCGGGAACGAAGACGAGCAGTACTTC.

The chain is built from TRBV19 and TRBJ2-5; D might be TRBD2 (6 bases). The CDR3 is 13 residues long. V lost 4 bases, J lost 6 bases, and 12 bases lay in between. Germline V gene data show CDR1 as LNHDA and CDR2 as SQIVND (reference sequence). CDR3 nucleotides: TGTGCCAGTAGTAAGGACGGGGGAAAGACCCAGTACTTC. It yields the protein CASSKDGGKTQYF.

The CDR3 nucleotides are TGTGCCAGCAGCCCCGGACAGGCTAATAATGAAAAACTGTTTTTT. This translates into CASSPGQANNEKLFF. The chain recombines TRBV7-2 with TRBJ1-4, with 7 bases identical to TRBD1. Germline V CDR1 and CDR2: SGHTA, FQGNSA. This CDR3 contains 15 residues. V lost 5 bases, J lost 4 bases, and 7 bases stayed unmatched.

In the case of this clone: One end of the junction varies from germline; a read error may be responsible. Other nucleotide sequences in the sample specify the same CDR3. The rearrangement links TRBV27 to TRBJ2-1; 14 bases fit TRBD2. This CDR3 comprises 19 residues. Germline CDR1 reads MNHEY; CDR2 reads SMNVEV (reference sequence). CDR3 bases: TGTGCCAGTAGTTTTCAAAGACTAGCGGGAGGGAGCTCCTACAATGAGCAGTTCTTC. Translation gives CASSFQRLAGGSSYNEQFF.

In nucleotides, the CDR3 is TGTGCCAGCGCCAGGGACAGTGTAAACACCGGGGAGCTGTTTTTT. Protein: CASARDSVNTGELFF. This rearrangement joins TRBV2 to TRBJ2-2, with TRBD1 matching 7 bases. The V segment lost 8 bases and the J segment 2 bases; nucleotides outside the gene matches: 8. CDR1 is SNHLY, CDR2 FYNNEI, per germline. This CDR3 contains 15 residues.

The chain combines TRBV30 with TRBJ1-2; TRBD1 is a possible D gene (5 bases). The germline CDR1 and CDR2 sequences are GTSNPN and SVGIG (reference sequence). Trimming cost V 5 bases and J 8 bases, with 12 bases left between them. The CDR3 spans 11 residues. The CDR3 nucleotides are TGTGCCTGGGGGCAGGGCAACGGCTACACCTTC. Translated: CAWGQGNGYTF.

This sequence joins TRBV7-2 and TRBJ2-7, with D maybe TRBD2 (6 bases). Trimming removed 6 bases at V and 0 bases at J, with 9 bases between. CDR1 is SGHTA and CDR2 is FQGNSA in the germline V gene. There are 13 residues in the CDR3. The CDR3 loop is CASRSGLSYEQYF. CDR3 coding DNA: TGTGCCAGCAGGTCGGGACTCTCCTACGAGCAGTACTTC.

The DNA of the CDR3 is TGTGCCAGCAGCTTCGGGTATTCTAGCACAGATACGCAGTATTTT. This translates into CASSFGYSSTDTQYF. The chain recombines TRBV11-1 with TRBJ2-3; D is undetermined. The CDR3 is 15 amino acids. Trimming removed 3 bases at V and 0 bases at J, with 10 bases between. Germline V gene lookup returns CDR1 SGHAT and CDR2 FQDESV (reference sequence).

A remark on this clone: This sample also contains other DNA sequences that code for the same CDR3. The rearrangement uses TRBV19 and TRBJ1-1, with D possibly TRBD1 on 5 matching bases. Trimming stripped 5 bases from V and 0 bases from J, with 7 bases between. Germline V CDR1 and CDR2: LNHDA, SQIVND (reference sequence). This CDR3 region has 13 residues. The CDR3 is CASSAGLNTEAFF. The DNA of the CDR3 is TGTGCCAGTAGTGCAGGGTTGAACACTGAAGCTTTCTTT. Full variable domain (rest looked up from reference TRBV19 and TRBJ1-1): DGGITQSPKYLFRKEGQNVTLSCEQNLNHDAMYWYRQDPGQGLRLIYYSQIVNDFQKGDIAEGYSVSREKKESFPLTVTSAQKNPTAFYLCASSAGLNTEAFFGQGTRLTVV.

The chain carries TRBV9 and TRBJ2-6; D uncertain. Germline CDR1 reads SGDLS; CDR2 reads YYNGEE. The CDR3 extends over 15 amino acids. V was clipped by 8 bases and J by 2 bases, with 14 bases between them. As DNA, the CDR3 is TGTGCCAGTTTTAGGAGAGAGACTGGGGCCAACGTCCTGACTTTC. Translated, it gives CASFRRETGANVLTF.

The J gene is TRBJ2-7, the V gene TRBV11-2; TRBD2 is a possible D gene (5 bases). Trimming removed 10 bases from V and 0 bases from J, with 10 bases in between. The CDR3 extends over 12 amino acids. Per germline, CDR1 SGHAT and CDR2 FQNNGV. The CDR3 bases are TGTGCCACTAGAGGGAGCTCCTACGAGCAGTACTTC. It yields the protein CATRGSSYEQYF.

This clone came up a few times. This chain links TRBV5-1 with TRBJ2-7, with 11 bases fitting TRBD1. Trimming at V came to 5 bases and at J to 8 bases, leaving 9 bases not matched to a gene. This CDR3 contains 14 residues. CDR1 is SGHRS and CDR2 is YFSETQ in the germline V gene. CDR3 nucleotide sequence: TGCGCCAGCAGTTCCGGGACAGGGGGATCGCAGCAGTACTTC. It yields the protein CASSSGTGGSQQYF.

This clone was counted only a few times. The chain links TRBV27 to TRBJ2-2, with a possible D match to TRBD2 (5 bases). The length of the CDR3 is 15 residues. Germline CDR1 reads MNHEY; CDR2 reads SMNVEV (reference sequence). V was trimmed by 3 bases and J by 0 bases, leaving 8 bases between them. The DNA for the CDR3 is TGTGCCAGCAGTTTTGTGAGGGCGAACACCGGGGAGCTGTTTTTT. Protein: CASSFVRANTGELFF.

This sequence joins TRBV2 and TRBJ2-7, with 9 bases lining up with TRBD1. The CDR3 has 16 residues. The J segment lost 1 base and the V segment lost 8 bases, leaving 12 bases of the junction unmatched. Looked up from germline, CDR1 is SNHLY and CDR2 is FYNNEI. The CDR3 sequence is CASEYAQGAGSYEQYF. CDR3 bases: TGTGCCAGCGAGTATGCACAGGGGGCAGGGTCCTACGAGCAGTACTTC.

This chain links TRBV7-3 with TRBJ2-1; 12 nucleotides match TRBD2. CDR1 and CDR2 (germline): SGHTA, FQGTGA. The CDR3 spans 15 residues. Trimming took 3 bases from V and 6 from J; bases not matched to a gene: 3. CDR3 residues: CASSFGTSGSNEQFF. The CDR3 coding sequence is TGTGCCAGCAGCTTCGGGACTAGCGGGTCCAATGAGCAGTTCTTC.

This CDR3 is CASSADRGPYEQYF. CDR3 nucleotide sequence: TGTGCCAGCAGTGCGGACAGGGGACCCTACGAGCAGTACTTC. V usage is TRBV6-1 and J usage is TRBJ2-7, with 9 bases aligning to TRBD1. The CDR3 covers 14 residues. Per germline, CDR1 MNHNS and CDR2 SASEGT. Trimming removed 4 bases from V and 2 bases from J; junction bases left unmatched: 3.

This chain uses TRBV5-1 with TRBJ2-3; TRBD2 agrees at 10 bases. Germline loops: CDR1 SGHRS, CDR2 YFSETQ. The CDR3 covers 16 residues. With 4 bases clipped from V and 0 bases from J, the junction kept 5 bases outside the gene matches. The CDR3 sequence is CASSTSGTRSTDTQYF. The CDR3 DNA reads TGCGCCAGCAGCACTAGCGGGACCCGAAGCACAGATACGCAGTATTTT.

The rearrangement joins TRBV5-5 to TRBJ2-2, with 9 bases aligning to TRBD1. This CDR3 is 15 amino acids long. The V gene end was trimmed by 3 bases and the J gene end by 4 bases; junction bases not matched to a gene: 4. CDR1 is SGHKS and CDR2 is YYEKEE in the germline V gene (reference sequence). The CDR3 loop reads CASSSPGQGTGELFF. The DNA of the CDR3 is TGTGCCAGCAGCTCTCCGGGACAGGGCACCGGGGAGCTGTTTTTT. Supplemented by reference TRBV5-5 and TRBJ2-2, the full variable domain reads DAGVTQSPTHLIKTRGQQVTLRCSPISGHKSVSWYQQVLGQGPQFIFQYYEKEERGRGNFPDRFSARQFPNYSSELNVNALLLGDSALYLCASSSPGQGTGELFFGEGSRLTVL.

The chain has TRBV11-2 and TRBJ2-1; 7 bases fit TRBD2. The trim removed 3 bases at V and 5 bases at J, leaving 7 bases unmatched. From germline, CDR1 is SGHAT and CDR2 FQNNGV. This CDR3 region has 15 residues. The CDR3 DNA reads as TGTGCCAGCAGCTTTTCAGCGGGGATAGACAATGAGCAGTTCTTC. The encoded protein is CASSFSAGIDNEQFF.

The rearrangement joins TRBV21-1 to TRBJ1-3; TRBD1, as called in the table, went unchecked against the DNA. TRBV21-1 is a known pseudogene. The CDR3 has 17 residues. The CDR3 reads CASSPWTGTRSGNTIYF. In DNA, the CDR3 is TGTGCCAGCAGCCCCTGGACAGGAACTCGCTCTGGAAACACCATATATTTT.

The chain combines TRBV9 with TRBJ2-3, with 7 positions matching TRBD2. Trimming at V came to 0 bases and at J to 6 bases, leaving 7 bases not matched to a gene. The CDR3 has 15 amino acids. Germline V gives CDR1 SGDLS, CDR2 YYNGEE. In nucleotides, the CDR3 is TGTGCCAGCAGCGTAGCGGCGGGAGTAAGGGATACGCAGTATTTT. Translated, it gives CASSVAAGVRDTQYF.